The source of this T cell receptor beta chain is a study of T cells in Graves' hyperthyroidism and ophthalmopathy. About the study: Peripheral blood draws took place at initial diagnosis, ahead of any treatment.

The CDR3 regions of TCR beta were amplified from RNA transcripts. HTBI primers were used for first-round RT-PCR of the TCR CDR3. TCRdb fed the multiplex PCR reads into MiXCR, producing one record per CDR3 protein. The sample consists of around 570,000 distinct CDR3 sequences, just under 20% of them appearing once. The sample holds a few counts of this clonotype. The antigen is undetermined. The authors obtained PBMCs from roughly 9.7 ml of fresh peripheral blood. Study outcomes and limitations: For ophthalmopathy, model prediction preceded onset by a median roughly 6.2 months.

CDR1 and CDR2 (germline): SGHNT, YYREEE (reference sequence). This CDR3 has 15 amino acids. J lost 5 bases, V lost 3 bases, and 2 bases had no gene match. The sequence was collected from a man in his forties with Graves' ophthalmopathy. Sequenced material: blood. The rearrangement links TRBV5-4 to TRBJ2-5; 15 bases fit TRBD2. The CDR3 DNA reads as TGTGCCAGCAGCTATGGGACTAGCGGGAGGGAGACCCAGTACTTC. Translated: CASSYGTSGRETQYF. Drawing the rest from reference TRBV5-4 and TRBJ2-5, the complete variable domain is ETGVTQSPTHLIKTRGQQVTLRCSSQSGHNTVSWYQQALGQGPQFIFQYYREEENGRGNFPPRFSGLQFPNYSSELNVNALELDDSALYLCASSYGTSGRETQYFGPGTRLLVL.